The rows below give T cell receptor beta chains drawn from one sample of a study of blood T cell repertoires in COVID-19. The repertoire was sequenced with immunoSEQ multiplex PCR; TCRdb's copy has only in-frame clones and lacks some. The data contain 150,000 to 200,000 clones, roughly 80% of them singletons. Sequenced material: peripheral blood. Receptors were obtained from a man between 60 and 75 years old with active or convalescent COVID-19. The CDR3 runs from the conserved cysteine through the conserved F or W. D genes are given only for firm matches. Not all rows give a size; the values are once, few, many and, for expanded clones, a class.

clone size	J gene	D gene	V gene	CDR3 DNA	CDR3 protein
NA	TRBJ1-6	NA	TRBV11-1	TGTGCCAGCAGCTTGCAAGAGAGCTCCTATAATTCACCCCTCCACTTT	CASSLQESSYNSPLHF
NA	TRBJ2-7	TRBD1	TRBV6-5	TGTGCCAGCAGTTTTTTTCACAGGGGGACCTACGAGCAGTACTTC	CASSFFHRGTYEQYF
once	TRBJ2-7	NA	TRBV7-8	TGTGCCAGCAGCTTATATGGTAGCCACGAGCAGTACTTC	CASSLYGSHEQYF
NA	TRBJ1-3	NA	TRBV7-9	TGTGCCAGCAGCCCTGGGGGGAACACCATATATTTT	CASSPGGNTIYF
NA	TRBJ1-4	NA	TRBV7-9	TGTGCCAGCAGCTTAGCGGGGGCGGGTGAAAAACTGTTTTTT	CASSLAGAGEKLFF
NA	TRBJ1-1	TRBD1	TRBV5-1	TGCGCCAGCAGCTTGGTCCGGACAGGGACGGGTACTGAAGCTTTCTTT	CASSLVRTGTGTEAFF
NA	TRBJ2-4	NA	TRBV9	TGTGCCAGCAGCGCACGGGGAGGTCAAAACATTCAGTACTTC	CASSARGGQNIQYF
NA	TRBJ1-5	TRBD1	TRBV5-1	TGCGCCAGCAGCTGGGGGGACAGGGGAGGCAATCAGCCCCAGCATTTT	CASSWGDRGGNQPQHF
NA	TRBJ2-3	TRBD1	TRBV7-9	TGTGCCAGCAGCTTAGTGGGACAGACTGGCGATACGCAGTATTTT	CASSLVGQTGDTQYF
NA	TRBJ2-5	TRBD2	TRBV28	TGTGCCAGCAGTTTATACGGGAGGGAGACCCAGTACTTC	CASSLYGRETQYF
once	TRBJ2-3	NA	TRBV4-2	TGTGCCAGCAGCCCGACTAGTATCGACACAGATACGCAGTATTTT	CASSPTSIDTDTQYF
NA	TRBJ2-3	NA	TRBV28	TGTGCCAGCTGTTTAGCCGGAGCGCGCACAGATACGCAGTATTTT	CASCLAGARTDTQYF
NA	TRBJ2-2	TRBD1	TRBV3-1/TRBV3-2	TGTGCCAGCAGCCAAGAAAGGGACAGGGGCCCTAAACCAACAAACACCGGGGAGCTGTTTTTT	CASSQERDRGPKPTNTGELFF
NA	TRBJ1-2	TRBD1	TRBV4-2	TGTGCCAGCAGCCAGGACAGGGGATTCTATGGCTACACCTTC	CASSQDRGFYGYTF
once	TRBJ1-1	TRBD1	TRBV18	TGTGCCAGCTCACCACCTTCCGGGACAGTGAACACTGAAGCTTTCTTT	CASSPPSGTVNTEAFF
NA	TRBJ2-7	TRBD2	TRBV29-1	TGCAGCGCCGACCGGGAGGGCTACGAGCAGTACTTC	CSADREGYEQYF
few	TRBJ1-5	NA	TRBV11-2	TGTGCCAGCAGCTTAGCGGGGGGCCAATATCAGCCCCAGCATTTT	CASSLAGGQYQPQHF
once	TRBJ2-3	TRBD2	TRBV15	TGTGCCACCAGCATTGATGGGACTAGCGGGGCAGATACGCAGTATTTT	CATSIDGTSGADTQYF
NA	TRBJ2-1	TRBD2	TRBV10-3	TGTGCCATCAGTGAGACTAGCGGGAGTCCTAACAATGAGCAGTTCTTC	CAISETSGSPNNEQFF
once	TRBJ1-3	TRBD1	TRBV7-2	TGTGCCAGCAGCCGTCTGGACAGGATCGTCTCTGGAAACACCATATATTTT	CASSRLDRIVSGNTIYF
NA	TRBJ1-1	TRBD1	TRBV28	TGTGCCAGCAGTTCCCCGGGACAGGGGGCGAAGACTGAAGCTTTCTTT	CASSSPGQGAKTEAFF
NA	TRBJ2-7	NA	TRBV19	TGTGCCAGTAGTATGGCTGGTAGCGTCTACGAGCAGTACTTC	CASSMAGSVYEQYF